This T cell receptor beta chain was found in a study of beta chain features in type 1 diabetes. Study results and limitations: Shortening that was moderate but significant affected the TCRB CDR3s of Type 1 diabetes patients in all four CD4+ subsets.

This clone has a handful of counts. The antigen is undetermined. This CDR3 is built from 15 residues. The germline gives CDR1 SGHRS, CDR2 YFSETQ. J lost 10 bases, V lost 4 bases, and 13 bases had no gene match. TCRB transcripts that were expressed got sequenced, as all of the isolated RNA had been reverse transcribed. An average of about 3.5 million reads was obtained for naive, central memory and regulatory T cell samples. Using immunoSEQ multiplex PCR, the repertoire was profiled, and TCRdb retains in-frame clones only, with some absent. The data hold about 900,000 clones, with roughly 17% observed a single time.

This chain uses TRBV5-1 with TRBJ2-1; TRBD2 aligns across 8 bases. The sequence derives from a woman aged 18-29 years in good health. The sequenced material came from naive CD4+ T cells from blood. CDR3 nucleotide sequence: TGCGCCAGCAGCCGCGGGACTAGTGATTGGAGGGAGCAGTTCTTC. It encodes CASSRGTSDWREQFF.